What follows is one T cell receptor (beta chain) and its context. Its matching antigen is unknown. This CDR3 contains 15 residues. V was pared by 5 bases and J by 3 bases, with 7 bases of the junction left unmatched. Looked up from germline, CDR1 is MNHEY and CDR2 is SVGEGT. The record originates from a study of TIL therapy for anti-PD-1-resistant metastatic lung cancer. Study-level findings and limits: Many TIL product clones were absent from baseline tumor, suggesting clonal contraction.

The libraries were made with immunoSEQ v3. The data were produced by immunoSEQ multiplex PCR, yet TCRdb's version contains in-frame clones alone and is incomplete. Among approximately 87,000 clones listed, roughly 65% were seen once. Regarding time point: pre-treatment sample, taken before nivolumab and TIL therapy. Pleural nodules or supraclavicular lymph nodes made up most of the excised metastases sampled. The genes are TRBV6-2 or TRBV6-3 and TRBJ2-3; 8 nucleotides align to TRBD2. Sequences were derived from tumor tissue, sampled at baseline. The receptor's source is a person between 25 and 79 years old with non-small cell lung cancer. Here the CDR3 DNA reads TGTGCCAGCAGTCGTCCGGGACTAGTGACAGATACGCAGTATTTT. It translates to CASSRPGLVTDTQYF.